This paragraph covers one TCR beta chain sequence. The target antigen is unknown. Specified time point: newly diagnosed GD, antithyroid drugs for less than 3 months. The TCR library used RNA extracted from PBMCs. These data belong to a study of regulatory T cells in long-lasting Graves disease. Study results and caveats: Among samples with persistent disease, TRBV28, TRBJ1-2 and TRBJ2-5 were favored.

CDR1 is MNHNS, CDR2 SASEGT, per germline. The CDR3 has 15 amino acids. V was shortened by 4 bases and J by 0 bases, with 10 bases between the two germline ends. Building the TCR beta libraries relied on iRepertoire HTBI primers, and CDR3 regions underwent Arm-PCR. TCRdb recomputed calls from the multiplex PCR reads with MiXCR, one row per CDR3 protein. The table includes under 300,000 distinct CDR3 sequences, 15% to 20% detected once. Separately, the same data were catalogued under a study of T cells in Graves' hyperthyroidism and ophthalmopathy. That source adds: Diagnoses were made from clinical symptoms, serum measures (thyroxine and TRAb), thyroid ultrasound and orbital computed tomography. First-round RT-PCR targeting the TCR CDR3 was performed with the HTBI primer set.

This sequence originates from a woman in her twenties or thirties with Graves disease. The chain has TRBV6-1 and TRBJ1-3, with D possibly matching TRBD1 (6 bases). This sample comprised peripheral blood mononuclear cells (PBMCs), obtained at new diagnosis, from a patient treated with antithyroid drugs. The DNA of the CDR3 is TGTGCCAGCAGTGCAGCAGGGGCCTCTGGAAACACCATATATTTT. Translated, it gives CASSAAGASGNTIYF.